One and the same sample provided the 27 T cell receptor beta chains below, sequenced in a study of early T cells in non-severe SARS-CoV-2 infection. TCRdb reprocessed the 5' RACE reads via MiXCR and lists one record per CDR3 protein. The sample includes approximately 83,000 distinct CDR3 sequences, roughly 13% of them seen just once. The sample was whole blood. These receptors originate from an adult who was a healthcare worker with PCR-confirmed SARS-CoV-2 infection or an uninfected control (not recorded which).

The table lists this clonotype with a few counts. The V call is TRBV23-1, the J call TRBJ2-1; no definite D call. TRBV23-1 counts as an open reading frame of uncertain function. The CDR3 has 16 residues. Trimming took off 3 bases at V and 2 bases at J, with 14 bases between the two ends. The CDR3 reads CASSQKRRFTYNEQFF. The CDR3 DNA is TGCGCCAGCAGTCAGAAGAGACGCTTTACCTACAATGAGCAGTTCTTC.

The J gene is TRBJ2-7, the V gene TRBV7-9, with D uncertain. V was shortened by 3 bases and J by 7 bases, with 10 bases between the two germline ends. Germline CDR1 and CDR2: SEHNR and FQNEAQ (reference sequence). The length of the CDR3 is 12 residues. CDR3 region: CASSFGVREQYF. The CDR3 nucleotides are TGTGCCAGCAGCTTTGGAGTGCGGGAGCAGTACTTC.

This clonotype was found many times. This chain links TRBV6-5 with TRBJ2-7, with 9 bases identical to TRBD1. V gave up 6 bases and J gave up 1 base; unmatched junction bases: 4. Germline CDR1 reads MNHEY; CDR2 reads SVGAGI. This CDR3 region has 14 residues. Written as DNA, the CDR3 is TGTGCCAGCAGACGGGGACAGGGTTCCTACGAGCAGTACTTC. Amino acids: CASRRGQGSYEQYF.

This clonotype occurred a few times. V usage is TRBV12-2 and J usage is TRBJ2-2. TRBV12-2 is deemed a pseudogene. The CDR3 loop spans 15 amino acids. Here the CDR3 DNA reads TGTGCAAGTCGCTTTCCCAGGTTCGAATCTGGGGAGCTGTTTTTT. Translation: CASRFPRFESGELFF.

This sequence joins TRBV27 and TRBJ1-6; D perhaps matches TRBD1 (5 bases). The CDR3 spans 14 residues. Germline lookup yields CDR1 MNHEY and CDR2 SMNVEV (reference sequence). Between the trimmed V and J ends, which lost 5 bases and 13 bases, there was a span of 18 bases. The CDR3: CASSPAGANVPLHF. The CDR3 region has the DNA TGTGCCAGCAGTCCAGCCGGGGCGAATGTGCCCCTCCACTTT.

In its sample, this clonotype was seen many times. The rearrangement links TRBV7-9 to TRBJ2-2; no reliable D call. Germline V gene data show CDR1 as SEHNR and CDR2 as FQNEAQ (reference sequence). Trimming stripped 4 bases from V and 3 bases from J, with 6 bases between. The CDR3 is made up of 13 amino acids. The CDR3 protein is CASSSEYTGELFF. In DNA, the CDR3 is TGTGCCAGCAGCTCCGAATACACCGGGGAGCTGTTTTTT.

The rearrangement links TRBV12-5 to TRBJ2-7; D tentatively reads TRBD1 or TRBD2 (6 bases each). V was shortened by 6 bases and J by 5 bases, with 11 bases between the two germline ends. The germline gives CDR1 LGHNT, CDR2 FRNRAP. CDR3 length equals 12 residues. CDR3 residues: CASGLGGNEQYF. DNA of the CDR3: TGTGCTAGTGGCCTAGGGGGGAACGAGCAGTACTTC.

The rearrangement links TRBV15 to TRBJ2-1; D uncertain. Germline V lookup: CDR1 LNHNV, CDR2 YYDKDF (reference sequence). The CDR3 covers 13 residues. Trimming removed 1 base at V and 9 bases at J, with 10 bases between. CDR3 bases: TGTGCCACCAGCAGAGCTATCATAAGTGAGCAGTTCTTC. This sequence encodes CATSRAIISEQFF.

The rearrangement uses TRBV29-1 and TRBJ2-3; the match to TRBD2 covers 9 bases. Germline loops: CDR1 SQVTM, CDR2 ANQGSEA. The CDR3 length is 15 residues. V lost 8 bases and J lost 4; bases outside the gene matches: 13. The CDR3 nucleotides are TGCAGCATGGTCGAGGCGGGAGGGTTTGCAGATACGCAGTATTTT. Translated: CSMVEAGGFADTQYF.

The chain has TRBV6-5 and TRBJ2-1; 8 nucleotides match TRBD1. Germline CDR1 is MNHEY and CDR2 is SVGAGI. J was trimmed by 6 bases and V by 1 base; bases with no gene match: 5. This CDR3 has 15 amino acids. CDR3 protein: CASSYWQGAGNEQFF. CDR3 sequence (DNA): TGTGCCAGCAGTTACTGGCAGGGGGCCGGCAATGAGCAGTTCTTC.

This clonotype has just a few counts. This chain links TRBV7-6 with TRBJ1-1; a weak D match, TRBD1 (6 bases). This CDR3 spans 15 amino acids. V was clipped by 3 bases and J by 3 bases, with 14 bases between them. Per the germline V gene, CDR1 is SGHVS and CDR2 is FNYEAQ. CDR3 sequence (DNA): TGTGCCAGCAGCTTCAATTGGGCAGGGGACACTGAAGCTTTCTTT. Its protein product is CASSFNWAGDTEAFF.

This clonotype was recorded many times. V usage is TRBV29-1 and J usage is TRBJ1-1; perhaps TRBD1 as D (5 bases). Germline CDR1 is SQVTM and CDR2 is ANQGSEA. The CDR3 has 14 amino acids. V dropped 6 bases and J dropped 0 bases, with 14 bases sitting between them. The chain's CDR3 is CSVETVGLNTEAFF. In DNA form, the CDR3 reads TGCAGCGTGGAGACAGTCGGGCTGAACACTGAAGCTTTCTTT.

The chain combines TRBV12-3 or TRBV12-4 with TRBJ2-7, with 8 bases lining up with TRBD1. CDR3 length equals 14 residues. The V and J ends lost 7 bases and 0 bases, in that order; junction bases with no gene match: 5. CDR3 residues: CASTRTGLSYEQYF. CDR3 DNA sequence: TGTGCCAGCACCCGGACAGGGCTCTCCTACGAGCAGTACTTC.

This sequence joins TRBV3-1 and TRBJ2-3, with 15 bases identical to TRBD2. The CDR3 loop spans 16 amino acids. J lost 8 bases, V lost 4 bases, and 7 bases had no gene match. Germline V CDR1 and CDR2: LGHDT, YNNKEL (reference sequence). The CDR3 coding sequence is TGTGCCAGCAGCCTCGGGACTAGCGGGGGGCTGGGTACGCAGTATTTT. Translation gives CASSLGTSGGLGTQYF.

This clonotype appeared many times. The chain joins TRBV20-1 to TRBJ2-7, with 8 bases matching TRBD1. The CDR3 covers 13 residues. The germline V gene has CDR1 DFQATT and CDR2 SNEGSKA (reference sequence). Trimming took 3 bases from V and 0 from J; bases not matched to a gene: 1. The CDR3 bases are TGCAGTGCTAGCGGACAGGGCTCCTACGAGCAGTACTTC. It translates to CSASGQGSYEQYF.

This clonotype has at least ten counts. The chain links TRBV30 to TRBJ2-7, with 9 bases identical to TRBD2. The CDR3 totals 16 residues. The germline V gene encodes CDR1 GTSNPN and CDR2 SVGIG (reference sequence). V dropped 5 bases and J dropped 3; count of bases not matched to a gene: 14. CDR3 nucleotides: TGTGCCTGGGAGAGGGGTAGAATAGCGGGAGTCTACGAGCAGTACTTC. Translating it yields CAWERGRIAGVYEQYF. The whole variable domain, filled in from reference TRBV30 and TRBJ2-7, reads SQTIHQWPATLVQPVGSPLSLECTVEGTSNPNLYWYRQAAGRGLQLLFYSVGIGQISSEVPQNLSASRPQDRQFILSSKKLLLSDSGFYLCAWERGRIAGVYEQYFGPGTRLTVT.

There are a few counts of this clonotype. CDR3 nucleotide sequence: TGTGCCAGCAGCTTCCAGACACTTATCAACAATGAGCAGTTCTTC. It is translated as CASSFQTLINNEQFF. V usage is TRBV13 and J usage is TRBJ2-1; unclear D gene. Germline values: CDR1 PRHDT, CDR2 FYEKMQ (reference sequence). The CDR3 consists of 15 residues. The V end was cut by 3 bases, the J end by 5 bases, with 14 bases between.

This clonotype has just a few counts. A much larger clonotype is one base distant, so this may be a read error. V is TRBV7-9 and J is TRBJ2-6; 8 bases agree with TRBD1. From germline, CDR1 is SEHNR and CDR2 FQNEAQ (reference sequence). CDR3 length equals 20 residues. V was pared by 7 bases and J by 0 bases, with 17 bases of the junction left unmatched. The CDR3 loop is CASNFLPGQAFSSGANVLTF. The DNA for the CDR3 is TGTGCCAGCAACTTCCTACCGGGACAGGCTTTCAGCTCTGGGGCCAACGTCCTGACTTTC.

This clonotype turned up a few times. J is TRBJ1-1 and V is TRBV20-1; D is undetermined. V was shortened by 5 bases and J by 1 base, with 11 bases between the two germline ends. CDR3 size: 13 residues. Germline-derived CDR1 and CDR2 are DFQATT and SNEGSKA (reference sequence). Here the CDR3 DNA reads TGCAGTGCTCCTAAAGGGAAGAACACTGAAGCTTTCTTT. As protein: CSAPKGKNTEAFF.

The chain carries TRBV10-2 and TRBJ2-7; possible D gene TRBD1, 5 bases. V lost 7 bases and J 3 bases, leaving 13 bases between the germline ends. In germline, CDR1 is WSHSY, CDR2 SAAADI. This CDR3 is 13 amino acids long. The CDR3 spells CASNDQGDYEQYF. Written as DNA, the CDR3 is TGCGCCAGCAATGACCAGGGTGACTACGAGCAGTACTTC.

The J gene is TRBJ2-7, the V gene TRBV4-1; 8 nucleotides align to TRBD2. This CDR3 comprises 15 residues. J was trimmed by 3 bases and V by 3 bases; bases with no gene match: 7. The germline gives CDR1 MGHRA, CDR2 YSYEKL. In DNA form, the CDR3 reads TGCGCCAGCAGCCAGGCCGGGACTAGAAGCTACGAGCAGTACTTC. Protein: CASSQAGTRSYEQYF.

The rearrangement joins TRBV24-1 to TRBJ1-5; D perhaps matches TRBD1 (5 bases). The ends were cut back, 4 bases at V and 0 bases at J, with 15 bases in the middle. The germline gives CDR1 KGHDR, CDR2 SFDVKD. The CDR3 spans 17 residues. This chain's CDR3 is CATSDRLRDCSNQPQHF. The CDR3 DNA sequence: TGTGCCACCAGTGACCGACTTAGGGACTGTAGCAATCAGCCCCAGCATTTT.

The chain recombines TRBV10-2 with TRBJ1-5; D is ambiguous. Trimming removed 3 bases at V and 3 bases at J, with 6 bases between. The CDR3 consists of 13 residues. Germline V gives CDR1 WSHSY, CDR2 SAAADI. DNA for the CDR3: TGCGCCAGCAGTGATGGGGACAATCAGCCCCAGCATTTT. This encodes CASSDGDNQPQHF.

Ten or more counts support this clonotype. In DNA form, the CDR3 reads TGTGCCAGCAGCCAAACTAGCGAGGCCGCCTACGAGCAGTACTTC. Encoded protein: CASSQTSEAAYEQYF. The chain employs TRBV3-1 and TRBJ2-7, with 7 positions matching TRBD2. J gave up 2 bases and V 2 bases, and 6 bases lay outside the gene matches. Germline V gene lookup returns CDR1 LGHDT and CDR2 YNNKEL (reference sequence). This CDR3 has 15 residues.

V is TRBV4-2 and J is TRBJ2-2; the D call may be TRBD1 or TRBD2 (5 bases each). Germline V CDR1 and CDR2: LGHNA, YNFKEQ. CDR3 length: 16 amino acids. Trimming shortened V by 3 bases and J by 2 bases, and 13 bases separated the two germline ends. The chain's CDR3 is CASSQARGANTGELFF. In DNA, the CDR3 is TGTGCCAGCAGCCAGGCGAGGGGAGCTAACACCGGGGAGCTGTTTTTT.

There are many counts of this clonotype. The rearrangement joins TRBV29-1 to TRBJ2-5, with D perhaps TRBD2 (6 bases). V was clipped by 7 bases and J by 2 bases, with 14 bases between them. The CDR3 is 13 amino acids. In germline, CDR1 is SQVTM, CDR2 ANQGSEA. The CDR3: CSGGGAQQETQYF. Here the CDR3 DNA reads TGCAGCGGGGGCGGGGCCCAGCAAGAGACCCAGTACTTC.

In this sample, this clonotype turned up a few times. The V gene is TRBV9, the J gene TRBJ1-5; D is perhaps TRBD1 (6 bases). V was clipped by 3 bases and J by 0 bases, with 22 bases between them. The CDR3 is 19 amino acids. CDR1 SGDLS and CDR2 YYNGEE come from the germline V gene. The CDR3 sequence: CASSARTARKLYSNQPQHF. Here the CDR3 DNA reads TGTGCCAGCAGCGCCCGGACAGCAAGGAAACTTTATAGCAATCAGCCCCAGCATTTT.